The 7 T cell receptor beta chains below come from one sample, sequenced in a study of patients and donors after allogeneic stem cell transplantation (dated by TCRdb to the early 2020s). The library was produced with RT-PCR. Sequencing instrument: NextSeq 550. The public reads were quality trimmed at Q25 with fastp and then assembled into clones with MiXCR by TCRdb, keeping productive beta chains. One record per CDR3 amino acid sequence lists the most common genes and DNA. The sample table holds about 89,000 distinct CDR3 sequences, of which around 48% were seen once. The ten largest account for under 70% of the sample. Sample: blood, either unsorted or a sorted T cell fraction (not recorded which). The receptors stem from a human donor who was either an allogeneic HSCT recipient or a stem cell or donor lymphocyte infusion donor (not recorded which). It is not recorded whose cells these are; they may come from a transplant donor.

The chain joins TRBV28 to TRBJ2-7; TRBD1 agrees at 12 bases. Germline-derived CDR1 and CDR2 are MDHEN and SYDVKM. Unmatched junction bases numbered 6, after V lost 5 bases and J lost 4 bases. The CDR3 runs 15 residues. CDR3 nucleotides: TGTGCCAGCAGTGCTCCGGGACAGGGGGCATACGAGCAGTACTTC. It encodes CASSAPGQGAYEQYF.

CDR3 loop: CSVGNFSYEQYF. The DNA for the CDR3 is TGCAGCGTTGGAAACTTTTCCTACGAGCAGTACTTC. The chain recombines TRBV29-1 with TRBJ2-7; D call uncertain. Germline CDR1 reads SQVTM; CDR2 reads ANQGSEA. The CDR3 spans 12 residues. Trimming removed 4 bases at V and 1 base at J, with 8 bases between.

This clonotype was seen more than once but under ten times. The V call is TRBV6-7, the J call TRBJ1-2, with no clear D. TRBV6-7 is recorded as an ORF, its role being uncertain. The CDR3 runs to 11 residues. The V and J ends lost 4 bases and 8 bases respectively, with 8 bases between them. The CDR3 is CASSLVRGYTF. CDR3 bases: TGTGCCAGCAGTTTGGTCCGGGGCTACACCTTC.

This clonotype was seen more than once but under ten times. This rearrangement joins TRBV20-1 to TRBJ2-3; 11 bases match TRBD1. The junction had 6 bases not matched to a gene; V was cut back by 5 bases and J by 5 bases. The V gene's germline CDR1 is DFQATT and CDR2 SNEGSKA (reference sequence). This CDR3 region has 14 residues. The DNA for the CDR3 is TGCAGTGCTTCAGGACAGGGGGCGCAAGATACGCAGTATTTT. It codes for CSASGQGAQDTQYF.

The rearrangement uses TRBV6-5 and TRBJ2-3, with 7 nucleotides matching TRBD1. CDR3 size: 15 residues. Germline V gene lookup returns CDR1 MNHEY and CDR2 SVGAGI. The junction had 6 bases not matched to a gene; V was cut back by 2 bases and J by 4 bases. The CDR3 is CASSYGYRGPDTQYF. CDR3 sequence (DNA): TGTGCCAGCAGTTACGGTTACAGGGGCCCAGATACGCAGTATTTT.

This clonotype was observed a few times. The chain has TRBV29-1 and TRBJ1-6; 9 bases align to TRBD1. This CDR3 contains 15 residues. Germline CDR1 is SQVTM and CDR2 is ANQGSEA. The V segment lost 6 bases and the J segment 9 bases; nucleotides outside the gene matches: 12. The CDR3 here is CSVATGTGSSSPLHF. DNA of the CDR3: TGCAGCGTAGCCACTGGGACAGGGTCGAGTTCACCCCTCCACTTT.

There are a few counts of this clonotype. J is TRBJ1-6 and V is TRBV9; the D gene is possibly TRBD1 (6 bases). CDR1 and CDR2 from the germline V gene are SGDLS and YYNGEE. The CDR3 consists of 15 residues. Trimming shortened V by 7 bases and J by 4 bases, and 15 bases separated the two germline ends. The CDR3 sequence is CASGRKGDYNSPLHF. The CDR3 nucleotides are TGTGCCAGCGGTCGGAAGGGGGATTATAATTCACCCCTCCACTTT.